These T cell receptor beta chains were read from a single sample in a study of shared clonotypes between healthy human individuals. The protocol was immunoSEQ multiplex PCR, while the TCRdb copy is restricted to in-frame clones and leaves out a portion. The profile shows 2 million or so clones, 85% to 95% of them singletons. The sequenced sample was naive CD8+ T cells sorted from blood. The receptors originated from a man aged 18 to 30 in good health. CDR3s include the opening cysteine and the closing phenylalanine or tryptophan. A D gene is named only where the DNA matches it firmly. Clone size is shown for a subset of rows, as once, few, many or a class of expanded clone.

J,D,size,V,DNA,CDR3
TRBJ2-5,.,.,TRBV30,TGTGCCTGGAGTACGGGGACCGGTCAAGAGACCCAGTACTTC,CAWSTGTGQETQYF
TRBJ2-7,TRBD1,.,TRBV29-1,TGCAGCGTTCGACCAGGGGGCCCTCCTGGGGCCTACGAGCAGTACTTC,CSVRPGGPPGAYEQYF
TRBJ2-7,TRBD2,.,TRBV10-3,TGTGCCATTTGGGAGGGTCGGGACGAGCAGTACTTC,CAIWEGRDEQYF
TRBJ2-3,TRBD2,once,TRBV10-3,TGTGCCATCAGTGAGTCGATCCCCGGGCTAGCGGGAGGGCCGGATACGCAGTATTTT,CAISESIPGLAGGPDTQYF
TRBJ1-4,.,.,TRBV7-9,TGTGCCAGCAGCCCTATGGGTGAAAAACTGTTTTTT,CASSPMGEKLFF
TRBJ1-1,.,.,TRBV9,TGTGCCAGCAGCGTACAGGGTTCCACTGAAGCTTTCTTT,CASSVQGSTEAFF
TRBJ2-3,.,.,TRBV5-4,TGTGCCAGCAGCTCGATGGCCAGCCCTAGCACAGATACGCAGTATTTT,CASSSMASPSTDTQYF
TRBJ2-2,TRBD2,.,TRBV5-1,TGCGCCAGCAGCTTGGTCGATGGCGGGAGTGGGACCGGGGAGCTGTTTTTT,CASSLVDGGSGTGELFF
TRBJ2-3,TRBD2,.,TRBV2,TGTGCCAGCAGTGAAGCTAGCGGGGTCACAGATACGCAGTATTTT,CASSEASGVTDTQYF
TRBJ2-3,.,.,TRBV15,TGTGCCACCAGCAGAGATCATGCGGGCACAGATACGCAGTATTTT,CATSRDHAGTDTQYF
TRBJ2-2,TRBD1,.,TRBV28,TGTGCCAGCAGTTTACCAACAGACAGGGGTGGACAAGACGGGGAGCTGTTTTTT,CASSLPTDRGGQDGELFF
TRBJ1-1,.,few,TRBV7-8,TGTGCCAGCAGCTTAGCTGGATACATGAACACTGAAGCTTTCTTT,CASSLAGYMNTEAFF
TRBJ2-1,.,.,TRBV2,TGTGCCAGCAGTGAAGACGGCGGGATCGGCAATGAGCAGTTCTTC,CASSEDGGIGNEQFF
TRBJ2-7,TRBD1,.,TRBV2,TGTGCCAGCAGTGAAACAGGGGGCCACGAGCAGTACTTC,CASSETGGHEQYF
TRBJ1-6,.,.,TRBV5-6,TGTGCCAGCAGCTTGTATTGGAACCCCAGCTCCTATAATTCACCCCTCCACTTT,CASSLYWNPSSYNSPLHF
TRBJ2-3,.,.,TRBV19,TGTGCCAGTAGTCTAACAGGAGCACGCACAGATACGCAGTATTTT,CASSLTGARTDTQYF
TRBJ2-5,.,.,TRBV30,TGTGCCTGGAGGGAACGGGGTGGCGAAGAGACCCAGTACTTC,CAWRERGGEETQYF
TRBJ2-7,TRBD2,.,TRBV6-1,TGTGCCAGCAGCTTCAGCAGCGGGGACCCTTCCGAGCAGTACTTC,CASSFSSGDPSEQYF
TRBJ1-1,TRBD1,.,TRBV25-1,TGTGCCACCGTACAGGGGCCTTCTGAAGCTTTCTTT,CATVQGPSEAFF
TRBJ1-1,.,.,TRBV30,TGTGCCTGTTGCCCGGGCCTCGCAGGGCCTAAGGACACTGAAGCTTTCTTT,CACCPGLAGPKDTEAFF
TRBJ1-5,.,.,TRBV6-5,TGTGCCAGCAGTTACGTCCGGGGGCAGCCCCAGCATTTT,CASSYVRGQPQHF
TRBJ1-1,.,.,TRBV28,TGTGCCAGCAGTTTAGGTTCCACTGAAGCTTTCTTT,CASSLGSTEAFF
TRBJ2-7,TRBD2,.,TRBV7-2,TGTGCCAGCAGCTCCTTCGCGGGAGCCTACGAGCAGTACTTC,CASSSFAGAYEQYF
TRBJ2-7,.,.,TRBV4-1,TGCGCCAGCAGCCGGGTACAGGCTGACTACGAGCAGTACTTC,CASSRVQADYEQYF
TRBJ2-1,TRBD2,.,TRBV28,TGTGCCAGCAGTACGCCCCTAGCGGGGGGGTACAATGAGCAGTTCTTC,CASSTPLAGGYNEQFF
TRBJ1-2,TRBD1,.,TRBV15,TGTGCCACCAGCAGTGGGACAGGGACCTTCCTGAGAGGCTACACCTTC,CATSSGTGTFLRGYTF
TRBJ2-7,TRBD1,.,TRBV7-9,TGTGCCAGCAGCTTATCTATTGGGACAGGGAATCTCCACGAGCAGTACTTC,CASSLSIGTGNLHEQYF
TRBJ1-1,TRBD1,.,TRBV9,TGTGCCAGCAGCGTAGGACGGACAGGGAATGGGGACACTGAAGCTTTCTTT,CASSVGRTGNGDTEAFF
TRBJ2-5,TRBD2,.,TRBV7-8,TGTGCCAGCAGCGAGCAACTAGCGGGAGTTTGGGAGACCCAGTACTTC,CASSEQLAGVWETQYF
TRBJ2-5,.,.,TRBV29-1,TGCAAGGGGAGGCTGGGGGAGACCCAGTACTTC,CKGRLGETQYF
TRBJ2-7,.,.,TRBV10-3,TGTGCCATCAGTGGACAGGAGACCTACGAGCAGTACTTC,CAISGQETYEQYF
TRBJ2-2,TRBD2,.,TRBV9,TGTGCCAGCAGCGTAATTGGACTAGCGGGAGCTGGAGAGATCGGGGAGCTGTTTTTT,CASSVIGLAGAGEIGELFF
TRBJ2-3,.,.,TRBV5-4,TGTGCCAGCAGCTACTCCGGTTCCTATAGGCAGTATTTT,CASSYSGSYRQYF
TRBJ2-1,.,once,TRBV7-9,TGTGCCAGCAGCTCCGGAGGCAATGAGCAGTTCTTC,CASSSGGNEQFF
TRBJ1-2,.,.,TRBV6-5,TGTGCCAGCAGTTACTCAGAAGGGCCCTCAACATATGGCTACACCTTC,CASSYSEGPSTYGYTF
TRBJ1-2,.,once,TRBV9,TGTGCCAGCAGCACCCAGGGGAATTATGGCTACACCTTC,CASSTQGNYGYTF
TRBJ2-7,.,.,TRBV7-9,TGTGCCAGCAGCCCAGTAGGAGCTGTCTTGGAGCAGTACTTC,CASSPVGAVLEQYF
TRBJ2-7,TRBD2,.,TRBV4-1,TGCGCCAGCAGCCAGACCCGTGGACTAGCGGGAGGAGGGACCTACGAGCAGTACTTC,CASSQTRGLAGGGTYEQYF
TRBJ1-2,TRBD1,once,TRBV27,TGTGCCAGCAGTTTAGGACAGGGGTACTATGGCTACACCTTC,CASSLGQGYYGYTF
TRBJ2-7,TRBD1,.,TRBV13,TGTGCCAGCAGCCGGCGGGGACAGGCCTCCTACGAGCAGTACTTC,CASSRRGQASYEQYF
TRBJ2-3,.,.,TRBV5-1,TGCGCCAGCAGCTCGCCCGCAGATACGCAGTATTTT,CASSSPADTQYF